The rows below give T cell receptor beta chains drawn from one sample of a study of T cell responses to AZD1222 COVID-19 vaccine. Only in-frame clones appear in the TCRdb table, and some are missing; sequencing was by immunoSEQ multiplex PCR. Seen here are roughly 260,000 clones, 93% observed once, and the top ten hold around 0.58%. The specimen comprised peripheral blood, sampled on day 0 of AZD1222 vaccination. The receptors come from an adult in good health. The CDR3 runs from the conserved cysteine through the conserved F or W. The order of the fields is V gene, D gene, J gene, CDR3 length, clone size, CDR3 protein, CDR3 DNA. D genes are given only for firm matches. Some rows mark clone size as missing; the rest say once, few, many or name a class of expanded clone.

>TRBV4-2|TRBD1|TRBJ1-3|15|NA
CASSQAAQGVDTIYF
TGTGCCAGCAGCCAAGCCGCGCAGGGGGTAGACACCATATATTTT
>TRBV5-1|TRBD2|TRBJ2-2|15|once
CASTYRGANTGELFF
TGCGCCAGCACCTACCGGGGGGCGAACACCGGGGAGCTGTTTTTT
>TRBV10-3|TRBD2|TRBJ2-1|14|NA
CAISAALGGDEQFF
TGTGCCATCAGTGCGGCCCTCGGGGGGGACGAGCAGTTCTTC
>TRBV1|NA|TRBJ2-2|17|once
CTSSLLVCIPETGELFF
TGCACCAGCAGCCTACTCGTGTGCATACCCGAAACCGGGGAGCTGTTTTTT
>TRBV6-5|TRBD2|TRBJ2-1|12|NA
CASSYQAGEQFF
TGTGCCAGCAGTTATCAAGCGGGAGAGCAGTTCTTC
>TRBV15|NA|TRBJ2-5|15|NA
CATSRDGGGVETQYF
TGTGCCACCAGCAGAGATGGAGGGGGAGTAGAGACCCAGTACTTC
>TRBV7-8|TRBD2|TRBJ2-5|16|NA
CASSMQSGGIQETQYF
TGTGCCAGCAGCATGCAGAGCGGGGGGATACAAGAGACCCAGTACTTC
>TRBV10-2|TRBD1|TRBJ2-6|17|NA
CASRRGQTQSGANVLTF
TGCGCCAGCAGACGGGGACAGACCCAATCAGGGGCCAACGTCCTGACTTTC
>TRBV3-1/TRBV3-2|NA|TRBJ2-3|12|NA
CASSQVELFKYF
TGTGCCAGCAGCCAAGTGGAACTTTTTAAGTATTTT
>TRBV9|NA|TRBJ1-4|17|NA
CASSRGGTPATNEKLFF
TGTGCCAGCAGCCGGGGGGGGACACCGGCAACTAATGAAAAACTGTTTTTT
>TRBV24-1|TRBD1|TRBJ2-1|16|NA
CATSDSGQGAGNEQFF
TGTGCCACCAGTGATTCCGGACAGGGGGCAGGGAATGAGCAGTTCTTC
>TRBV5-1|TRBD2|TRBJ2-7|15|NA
CASSLGAGLTYEQYF
TGCGCCAGCAGCTTGGGAGCGGGGCTGACCTACGAGCAGTACTTC
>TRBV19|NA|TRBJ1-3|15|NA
CASSIPGGTGNTIYF
TGTGCCAGTAGTATCCCGGGGGGCACTGGAAACACCATATATTTT
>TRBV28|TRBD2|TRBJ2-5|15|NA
CASSFPGGGRETQYF
TGTGCCAGCAGTTTCCCCGGGGGGGGCAGGGAGACCCAGTACTTC
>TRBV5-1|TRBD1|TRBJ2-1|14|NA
CASSLVAGGNEQFF
TGCGCCAGCAGCTTGGTTGCAGGGGGTAATGAGCAGTTCTTC
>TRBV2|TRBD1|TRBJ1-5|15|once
CASSELQGGYQPQHF
TGTGCCAGCAGTGAACTCCAGGGGGGCTATCAGCCCCAGCATTTT
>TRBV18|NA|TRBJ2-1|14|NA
CASSPASSYNEQFF
TGTGCCAGCTCACCGGCGAGCTCCTACAATGAGCAGTTCTTC
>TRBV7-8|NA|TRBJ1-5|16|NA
CASSIRSGGGNQPQHF
TGTGCCAGCAGCATACGTTCCGGGGGGGGCAATCAGCCCCAGCATTTT
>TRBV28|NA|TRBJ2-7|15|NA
CASSSPGVAPHEQYF
TGTGCCAGCAGTTCCCCGGGGGTGGCGCCCCACGAGCAGTACTTC
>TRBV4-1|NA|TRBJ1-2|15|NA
CASSQDDQGPYGYTF
TGCGCCAGCAGCCAAGATGACCAGGGCCCCTATGGCTACACCTTC
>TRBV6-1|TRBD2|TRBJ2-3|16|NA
CASSAPSGGVPDTQYF
TGTGCCAGCAGTGCCCCTAGCGGGGGGGTCCCAGATACGCAGTATTTT
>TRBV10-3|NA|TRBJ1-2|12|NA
CAINQGQHGYTF
TGTGCCATCAATCAGGGGCAGCATGGCTACACCTTC
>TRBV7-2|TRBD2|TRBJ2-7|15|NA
CASSLGLAGDGEQYF
TGTGCCAGCAGCCTTGGACTAGCGGGAGACGGAGAGCAGTACTTC
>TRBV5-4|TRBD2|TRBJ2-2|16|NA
CASSPGGTQNTGELFF
TGTGCCAGCAGCCCGGGGGGGACTCAGAACACCGGGGAGCTGTTTTTT
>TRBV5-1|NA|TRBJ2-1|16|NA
CASSKSTGLSLDEQFF
TGCGCCAGCAGCAAGTCGACGGGACTTTCTTTGGATGAGCAGTTCTTC
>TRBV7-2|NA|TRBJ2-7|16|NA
CASSYHPGLDSYEQYF
TGTGCCAGCAGCTACCACCCAGGACTGGATTCCTACGAGCAGTACTTC
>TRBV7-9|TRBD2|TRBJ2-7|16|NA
CASSLIGSLAGYEQYF
TGTGCCAGCAGCTTAATTGGCAGCCTAGCGGGTTACGAGCAGTACTTC
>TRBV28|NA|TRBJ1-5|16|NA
CASSLVGAPSNQPQHF
TGTGCCAGCTCTCTAGTAGGTGCACCGAGCAATCAGCCCCAGCATTTT
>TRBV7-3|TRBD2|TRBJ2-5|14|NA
CASSQRGAGETQYF
TGTGCCAGCAGCCAGCGGGGCGCGGGGGAGACCCAGTACTTC
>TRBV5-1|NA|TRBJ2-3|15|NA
CASSLDRVDTDTQYF
TGCGCCAGCAGCTTGGACAGGGTGGACACAGATACGCAGTATTTT
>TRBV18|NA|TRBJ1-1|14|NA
CASSPRGSNTEAFF
TGTGCCAGCTCACCACGCGGCAGTAACACTGAAGCTTTCTTT
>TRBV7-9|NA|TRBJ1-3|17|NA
CASSLASGAAAGNTIYF
TGTGCCAGCAGCTTAGCGTCGGGGGCAGCGGCTGGAAACACCATATATTTT
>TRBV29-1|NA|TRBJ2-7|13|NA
CSVGSRDHYEQYF
TGCAGCGTTGGGAGCAGGGATCACTACGAGCAGTACTTC
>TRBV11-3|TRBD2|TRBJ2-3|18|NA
CASSLDLRGSGGTDTQYF
TGTGCCAGCAGCTTAGATCTAAGAGGTAGCGGGGGCACAGATACGCAGTATTTT
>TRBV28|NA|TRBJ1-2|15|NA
CACSSISGGIYGYTF
TGTGCCTGTTCCTCTATTTCGGGGGGGATCTATGGCTACACCTTC
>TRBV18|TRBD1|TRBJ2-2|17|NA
CASSPVWQGARTGELFF
TGTGCCAGCTCACCAGTTTGGCAGGGGGCCCGAACCGGGGAGCTGTTTTTT
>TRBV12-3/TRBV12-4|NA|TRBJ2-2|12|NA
CASRENTGELFF
TGTGCCAGCAGAGAGAACACCGGGGAGCTGTTTTTT
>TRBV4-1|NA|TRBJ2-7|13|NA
CASSQGPSYEQYF
TGCGCCAGCAGCCAAGGTCCCAGCTACGAGCAGTACTTC
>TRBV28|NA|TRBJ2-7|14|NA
CASSLVGDLYEQYF
TGTGCCAGCAGTTTAGTTGGGGACTTGTACGAGCAGTACTTC
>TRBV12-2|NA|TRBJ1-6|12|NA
CASHRPHSPLHF
TGTGCAAGTCACCGGCCCCACTCACCCCTCCACTTT
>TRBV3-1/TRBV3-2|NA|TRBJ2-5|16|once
CASSQGRQVAQETQYF
TGTGCCAGCAGCCAAGGGAGACAGGTGGCACAAGAGACCCAGTACTTC
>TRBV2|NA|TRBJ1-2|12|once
CASSDQARGYTF
TGTGCCAGCAGTGACCAGGCTAGGGGCTACACCTTC
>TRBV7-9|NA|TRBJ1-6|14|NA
CASSLGTVLSPLHF
TGTGCCAGCAGCTTAGGGACAGTCCTTTCACCCCTCCACTTT
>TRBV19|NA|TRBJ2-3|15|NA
CASTRTPISTDTQYF
TGTGCCAGTACCCGTACCCCTATTAGCACAGATACGCAGTATTTT
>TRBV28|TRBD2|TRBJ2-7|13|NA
CASSPSGSYEQYF
TGTGCCAGCAGTCCTAGCGGCTCCTACGAGCAGTACTTC
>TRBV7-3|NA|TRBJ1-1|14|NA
CASSLNGYATEAFF
TGTGCCAGCAGCTTAAATGGCTACGCCACTGAAGCTTTCTTT
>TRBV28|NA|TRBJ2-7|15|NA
CASRRTAFQGGEQYF
TGTGCCAGCAGACGAACGGCATTCCAGGGGGGCGAGCAGTACTTC
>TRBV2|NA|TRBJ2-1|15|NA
CASSDSSSSYNEQFF
TGTGCCAGCAGTGACAGTTCTAGCTCCTACAATGAGCAGTTCTTC
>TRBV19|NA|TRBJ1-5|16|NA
CASSNYRVELGQPQHF
TGTGCCAGTAGTAACTACAGGGTAGAGTTGGGACAGCCCCAGCATTTT
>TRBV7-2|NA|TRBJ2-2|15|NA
CASSLGFASTGELFF
TGTGCCAGCAGCTTAGGTTTCGCGAGCACCGGGGAGCTGTTTTTT